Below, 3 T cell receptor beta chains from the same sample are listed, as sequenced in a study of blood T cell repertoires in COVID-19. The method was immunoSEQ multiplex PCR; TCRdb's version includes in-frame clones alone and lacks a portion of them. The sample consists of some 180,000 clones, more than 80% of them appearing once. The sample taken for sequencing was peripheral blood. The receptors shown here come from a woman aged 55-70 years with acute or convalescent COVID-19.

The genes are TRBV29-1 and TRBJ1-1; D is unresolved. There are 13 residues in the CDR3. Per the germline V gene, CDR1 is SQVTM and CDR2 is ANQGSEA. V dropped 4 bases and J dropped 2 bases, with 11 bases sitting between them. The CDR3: CSVGLSGNTEAFF. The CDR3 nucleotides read TGCAGCGTTGGGCTTTCAGGCAACACTGAAGCTTTCTTT. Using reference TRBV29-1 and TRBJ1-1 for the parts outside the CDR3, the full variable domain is SAVISQKPSRDICQRGTSLTIQCQVDSQVTMMFWYRQQPGQSLTLIATANQGSEATYESGFVIDKFPISRPNLTFSTLTVSNMSPEDSSIYLCSVGLSGNTEAFFGQGTRLTVV.

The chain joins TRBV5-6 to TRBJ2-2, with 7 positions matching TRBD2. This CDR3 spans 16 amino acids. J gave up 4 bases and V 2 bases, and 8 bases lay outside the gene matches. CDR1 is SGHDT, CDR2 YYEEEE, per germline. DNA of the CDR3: TGTGCCAGCAGCTTAGGTTGGGAGGGGAGCACCGGGGAGCTGTTTTTT. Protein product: CASSLGWEGSTGELFF.

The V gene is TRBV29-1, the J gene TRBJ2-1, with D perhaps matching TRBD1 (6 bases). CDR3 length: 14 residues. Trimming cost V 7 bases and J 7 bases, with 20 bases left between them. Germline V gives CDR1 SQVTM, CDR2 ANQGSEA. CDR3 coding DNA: TGCAGCGCCCGAAAGGGGGAGATGGGGAATGAGCAGTTCTTC. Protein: CSARKGEMGNEQFF.